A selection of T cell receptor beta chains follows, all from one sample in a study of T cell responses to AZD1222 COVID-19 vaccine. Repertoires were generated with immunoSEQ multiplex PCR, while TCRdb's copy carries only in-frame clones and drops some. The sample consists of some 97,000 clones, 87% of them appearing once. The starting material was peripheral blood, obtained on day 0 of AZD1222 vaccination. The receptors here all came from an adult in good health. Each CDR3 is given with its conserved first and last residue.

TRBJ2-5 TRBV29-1 CSVQRTGDQETQYF
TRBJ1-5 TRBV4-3 CASSQDYDTFNQPQHF
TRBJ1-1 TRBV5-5 CASSVDVAEAFF
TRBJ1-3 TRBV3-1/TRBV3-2 CASSPTTGFSSGNTIYF
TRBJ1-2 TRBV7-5 CVRSPRTPTNYGYTF
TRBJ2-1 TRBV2 CASRWDTKNEQFF
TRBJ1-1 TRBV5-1 CASSPDPRKAEAFF
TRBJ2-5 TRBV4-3 CASSQILAGQETQYF
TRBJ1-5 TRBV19 CASSESSGLPQHF
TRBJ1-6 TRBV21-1 CASSKQGTGISPLHF
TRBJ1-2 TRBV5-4 CASSWGGNYGYTF
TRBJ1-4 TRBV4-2 CASSHKGGTGPLTDEKLFF
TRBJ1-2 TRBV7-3 CASSSPKGWDRPYGYTF
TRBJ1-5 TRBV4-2 CASSQVFSGNQPQHF
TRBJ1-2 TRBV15 CATSRDQVTGDGYTF
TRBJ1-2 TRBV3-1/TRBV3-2 CASSQVPGHYGYTF
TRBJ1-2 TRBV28 CASSLHAPGDNYGYTF
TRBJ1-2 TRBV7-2 CASSFDLGGRGYTF
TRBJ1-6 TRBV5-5 CASSSDYDSYNSPLHF
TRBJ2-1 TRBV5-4 CASSSVTGQPYNEQFF
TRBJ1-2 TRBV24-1 CATSERTYGYTF
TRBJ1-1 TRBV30 CAWSPAWAEAFF
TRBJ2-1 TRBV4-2 CASSQAPRRNNEQFF
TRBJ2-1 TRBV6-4 CASSPQSGGGVYNEQFF
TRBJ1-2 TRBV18 CASSPNLSGHYGYTF
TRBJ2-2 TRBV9 CASSPNPSVDTGELFF
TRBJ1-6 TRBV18 CASSPSGADSPLHF
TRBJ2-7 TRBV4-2 CASSPRTGEHYEQYF
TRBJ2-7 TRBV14 CASSPRDRGWYEQYF
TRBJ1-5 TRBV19 CASSIARRLLFGNQPQHF
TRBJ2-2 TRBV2 CASSELVGGIGELFF
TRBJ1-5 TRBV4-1 CASSQDPGTVTFQPQHF
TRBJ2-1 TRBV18 CASSPALNSYNEQFF
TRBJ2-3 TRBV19 CASSMARAPGDTQYF
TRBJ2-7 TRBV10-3 CAISVRGPYEQYF
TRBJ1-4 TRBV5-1 CASSFGGQGEKLFF
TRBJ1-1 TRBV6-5 CASSSKGNTEAFF
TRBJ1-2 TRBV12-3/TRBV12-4 CASSAWTGRNTF
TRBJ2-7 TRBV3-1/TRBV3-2 CASSQMVRGYEQYF
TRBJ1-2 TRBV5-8 CASSLIRADSSNYGYTF
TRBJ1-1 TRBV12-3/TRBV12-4 CASTRDPGTEAFF
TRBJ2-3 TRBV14 CASSPWGLAGPLSSTDTQYF
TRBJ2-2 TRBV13 CASTHGDWATGELFF
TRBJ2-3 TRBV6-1 CASSATRATSGGTDTQYF
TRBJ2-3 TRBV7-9 CASTSVMDTQYF
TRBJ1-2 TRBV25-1 CASSEPGQANYGYTF
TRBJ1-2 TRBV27 CASSLSGSSFGYTF
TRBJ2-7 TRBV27 CASTGTGAPYEQYF
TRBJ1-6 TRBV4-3 CASSQAHLNSPLHF